This note documents a single T cell receptor beta chain sequence. The antigen is not known. Following a re-call of the 5' RACE reads, TCRdb has one entry per CDR3 protein and lacks DNA. Recorded for this sample: about 160,000 distinct CDR3 sequences. CDR1 and CDR2 from the germline V gene are SQVTM and ANQGSEA. This CDR3 region has 14 residues. This entry comes from a study of monozygotic twins with inflammatory bowel disease. Findings and caveats of the study: Nothing supported a single strong signal or clonotype that was associated with IBD.

This chain links TRBV29-1 with TRBJ2-3. This clonotype was sampled from a human donor with ulcerative colitis or Crohn's disease, or a healthy co-twin of an affected twin (not recorded which). Sequences were obtained from blood. The CDR3 here is CSIESGKVTDTQYF.